The 29 T cell receptor beta chains below all came from one sample that was sequenced in a study of radiation and T cells in renal cell carcinoma. Time point of the sample: blood 2 weeks post-SBRT. Indicated treatment: 15 Gy SBRT to primary tumor, nephrectomy 4 weeks later. Generated by immunoSEQ multiplex PCR, the TCRdb table keeps only in-frame clones and is missing some. The sample lists more than 100,000 clones; 88% were seen once. The specimen was blood, collected from a patient whose treatment included radiotherapy and nephrectomy. Receptors originate from a woman in her 70s with renal cell carcinoma.

Comments on this clone: The same CDR3 can be traced to other DNA sequences in this sample. This chain uses TRBV29-1 with TRBJ1-5, with D maybe TRBD1 (5 bases). Trimming took off 4 bases at V and 4 bases at J, with 8 bases between the two ends. From germline, CDR1 is SQVTM and CDR2 ANQGSEA. The CDR3 contains 12 residues. The CDR3, as DNA: TGCAGCGTTGGGGGACGAAATCAGCCCCAGCATTTT. Protein product: CSVGGRNQPQHF.

This chain links TRBV6-6 with TRBJ1-5, with D possibly matching TRBD1 (6 bases). The CDR3 extends over 14 amino acids. V lost 5 bases and J lost 5, with 13 bases in between. The germline CDR1 and CDR2 sequences are MNHNY and SVGAGI (reference sequence). The CDR3 nucleotides are TGTGCCAGCAGTCCCCCCGGGGGGCATCAGCCCCAGCATTTT. Residues: CASSPPGGHQPQHF.

V is TRBV9 and J is TRBJ2-7, with D perhaps being TRBD1 or TRBD2 (5 bases each). Germline CDR1 and CDR2: SGDLS and YYNGEE. This CDR3 region has 14 residues. Trimming left V 0 bases short and J 2 bases short, with 9 bases between. CDR3 residues: CASSVGGMTYEQYF. For the CDR3, the DNA is TGTGCCAGCAGCGTAGGGGGGATGACCTACGAGCAGTACTTC. Based on the CDR3 plus reference TRBV9 and TRBJ2-7, the full variable domain is DSGVTQTPKHLITATGQRVTLRCSPRSGDLSVYWYQQSLDQGLQFLIQYYNGEERAKGNILERFSAQQFPDLHSELNLSSLELGDSALYFCASSVGGMTYEQYFGPGTRLTVT.

The V gene is TRBV6-1, the J gene TRBJ2-5; maybe TRBD1 (5 bases). The CDR3 runs to 17 residues. V dropped 0 bases and J dropped 4 bases, with 18 bases sitting between them. Per germline, CDR1 MNHNS and CDR2 SASEGT. In DNA, the CDR3 is TGTGCCAGCAGTGAAGCGCTCTTGGGGCCTCTTCGAGAGACCCAGTACTTC. Amino acid sequence: CASSEALLGPLRETQYF.

J is TRBJ2-7 and V is TRBV11-3; no clear D gene. Germline CDR1 and CDR2: SGHNT and YENEEA. The CDR3 covers 14 residues. V lost 1 base and J lost 1, with 8 bases in between. The CDR3 sequence: CASSLGFSSYEQYF. For the CDR3, the DNA is TGTGCCAGCAGCTTAGGTTTTAGTTCCTACGAGCAGTACTTC.

This chain connects TRBV5-5 to TRBJ1-6; D gene uncertain. Germline loops: CDR1 SGHKS, CDR2 YYEKEE (reference sequence). This CDR3 comprises 14 residues. V was pared by 0 bases and J by 7 bases, with 8 bases between. CDR3 sequence reads: CASSLGQANSPLHF. The CDR3 nucleotides are TGTGCCAGCAGCTTGGGGCAGGCCAATTCACCCCTCCACTTT. Drawing the rest from reference TRBV5-5 and TRBJ1-6, the complete variable domain is DAGVTQSPTHLIKTRGQQVTLRCSPISGHKSVSWYQQVLGQGPQFIFQYYEKEERGRGNFPDRFSARQFPNYSSELNVNALLLGDSALYLCASSLGQANSPLHFGNGTRLTVT.

The rearrangement uses TRBV4-2 and TRBJ2-7; D remains ambiguous. Germline V gene lookup returns CDR1 LGHNA and CDR2 YNFKEQ. V lost 0 bases and J 6 bases, leaving 12 bases between the germline ends. This CDR3 contains 14 residues. Here the CDR3 DNA reads TGTGCCAGCAGCCAAGATACCATCCCCTCCGAGCAGTACTTC. Translating it yields CASSQDTIPSEQYF.

The V gene is TRBV30, the J gene TRBJ2-3, with D possibly TRBD2 on 5 matching bases. The length of the CDR3 is 13 residues. Germline CDR1 GTSNPN, CDR2 SVGIG (reference sequence). V lost 0 bases and J 4 bases, leaving 8 bases between the germline ends. CDR3 protein: CAWSVRGSDTQYF. In DNA form, the CDR3 reads TGTGCCTGGAGTGTTCGCGGGTCAGATACGCAGTATTTT.

This chain links TRBV2 with TRBJ1-2; D call uncertain. The germline V gene encodes CDR1 SNHLY and CDR2 FYNNEI. The CDR3 is 14 amino acids. V was cut by 5 bases and J by 2 bases, with 12 bases left in between. This CDR3 is CASSMTPSNYGYTF. CDR3 in DNA: TGTGCCAGCAGTATGACCCCTTCGAACTATGGCTACACCTTC.

The chain couples TRBV5-1 to TRBJ2-3, with D unresolved. The CDR3 totals 12 residues. V was trimmed by 5 bases and J by 4 bases, leaving 8 bases between them. CDR1 and CDR2 (germline): SGHRS, YFSETQ. CDR3 coding DNA: TGCGCCAGCAGTTTAGAGGCAGATACGCAGTATTTT. Its protein is CASSLEADTQYF.

The rearrangement joins TRBV6-1 to TRBJ2-7; 7 nucleotides match TRBD1. Germline CDR1 MNHNS, CDR2 SASEGT. There are 14 residues in the CDR3. V was clipped by 8 bases and J by 12 bases; unmatched bases: 19. CDR3 region: CASAREGQGEIRYF. In nucleotides, the CDR3 is TGTGCCAGCGCTCGAGAGGGGCAGGGGGAAATTAGGTACTTC.

The V gene is TRBV7-2, the J gene TRBJ2-7; 12 nucleotides line up with TRBD2. The germline gives CDR1 SGHTA, CDR2 FQGNSA. CDR3 length equals 14 residues. V shed 5 bases and J 2 bases; nucleotides not matched to a gene: 1. As DNA, the CDR3 is TGTGCCAGCAGCACTAGCGGGGGGCCCTACGAGCAGTACTTC. This translates into CASSTSGGPYEQYF.

This chain connects TRBV5-4 to TRBJ1-2, with D unclear. The V end was cut by 0 bases, the J end by 8 bases, with 8 bases between. Germline CDR1 reads SGHNT; CDR2 reads YYREEE (reference sequence). The CDR3 length is 12 residues. The CDR3 loop reads CASSLAPRGYTF. Here the CDR3 DNA reads TGTGCCAGCAGCTTGGCCCCGCGAGGCTACACCTTC. Variable domain in full (rest from reference TRBV5-4 and TRBJ1-2): ETGVTQSPTHLIKTRGQQVTLRCSSQSGHNTVSWYQQALGQGPQFIFQYYREEENGRGNFPPRFSGLQFPNYSSELNVNALELDDSALYLCASSLAPRGYTFGSGTRLTVV.

The rearrangement uses TRBV18 and TRBJ1-2; D gene ambiguous. CDR1 is KGHSH, CDR2 LQKENI, per germline. The CDR3 has 14 residues. Trimming took off 1 base at V and 5 bases at J, with 11 bases between the two ends. CDR3 nucleotides: TGTGCCAGCTCACCACGGGAACGCGTTTATGGCTACACCTTC. Its translation is CASSPRERVYGYTF.

This chain links TRBV28 with TRBJ2-5; TRBD1 matches 8 bases. V lost 5 bases to trimming and J lost 2 bases; unmatched junction nucleotides: 16. Germline V gives CDR1 MDHEN, CDR2 SYDVKM. The CDR3 sequence is 18 residues long. CDR3 sequence reads: CASSTRQGTQPLQETQYF. The CDR3 region has the DNA TGTGCCAGCAGTACCCGACAGGGGACTCAACCCTTACAAGAGACCCAGTACTTC.

Remarks on this clone: Relative to the germline gene, one junction end is altered; a read error may explain this. The chain links TRBV6-1 to TRBJ1-5, with D perhaps matching TRBD1 (6 bases). The CDR3 has 17 residues. Germline V gene lookup returns CDR1 MNHNS and CDR2 SASEGT. CDR3 coding DNA: TGTGCCAGCAGCGAAGCGGGGGGCTCGGTACGCAATCAGCCCCAGCATTTT. Translating it yields CASSEAGGSVRNQPQHF.

The V gene is TRBV9, the J gene TRBJ2-3, with a possible D match to TRBD2 (6 bases). With 0 bases removed from V and 3 bases from J, the gap between germline ends came to 14 bases. The germline CDR1 and CDR2 sequences are SGDLS and YYNGEE. The CDR3 loop spans 16 amino acids. DNA for the CDR3: TGTGCCAGCAGCGTAGATGGAGGGAGTCGGACAGATACGCAGTATTTT. Amino acids: CASSVDGGSRTDTQYF.

The rearrangement uses TRBV5-1 and TRBJ2-1; 9 nucleotides line up with TRBD1. V lost 3 bases and J lost 3; bases outside the gene matches: 7. The CDR3 runs to 16 residues. Germline loops: CDR1 SGHRS, CDR2 YFSETQ. CDR3 residues: CASSSTTGGSYNEQFF. The CDR3 bases are TGCGCCAGCAGCTCCACTACAGGGGGCAGCTACAATGAGCAGTTCTTC.

This rearrangement joins TRBV18 to TRBJ1-5, with a possible D match to TRBD1 (5 bases). The V end lost 2 bases, the J end lost 1 base, and 6 bases lay between the germline ends. Germline V CDR1 and CDR2: KGHSH, LQKENI. There are 14 residues in the CDR3. CDR3 nucleotide sequence: TGTGCCAGCTCACCAGGGGACAGCAATCAGCCCCAGCATTTT. This codes for CASSPGDSNQPQHF.

The rearrangement joins TRBV5-1 to TRBJ2-7; the D gene is possibly TRBD1 (6 bases). The V gene's germline CDR1 is SGHRS and CDR2 YFSETQ. This CDR3 is built from 13 residues. V lost 1 base to trimming and J lost 3 bases, with 8 bases between them. CDR3 sequence (DNA): TGCGCCAGCAGCTTGAAACAGGGCTACGAGCAGTACTTC. Protein sequence: CASSLKQGYEQYF.

In the case of this clone: Other DNA sequences of this sample code for an identical CDR3. V and J are TRBV11-3 and TRBJ1-1; D remains unclear. The V end was cut by 1 base, the J end by 2 bases, with 5 bases between. The CDR3 is 13 residues long. CDR1 SGHNT and CDR2 YENEEA come from the germline V gene. This chain's CDR3 is CASSLGGNTEAFF. The CDR3 DNA reads TGTGCCAGCAGCTTAGGGGGTAACACTGAAGCTTTCTTT. The full variable domain, with the rest looked up from reference TRBV11-3 and TRBJ1-1, is EAGVVQSPRYKIIEKKQPVAFWCNPISGHNTLYWYLQNLGQGPELLIRYENEEAVDDSQLPKDRFSAERLKGVDSTLKIQPAELGDSAVYLCASSLGGNTEAFFGQGTRLTVV.

V usage is TRBV5-1 and J usage is TRBJ2-4, with D perhaps matching TRBD2 (7 bases). Germline V gene lookup returns CDR1 SGHRS and CDR2 YFSETQ. The CDR3 has 17 residues. Trimming pared 4 bases from V and 8 bases from J, leaving 25 bases between. In DNA, the CDR3 is TGCGCCAGCAGCCCCGGGGGGCTACAGGGTGCCGGGGACATTCAGTACTTC. It encodes CASSPGGLQGAGDIQYF.

This clone was counted a single time. At one boundary the junction diverges from the germline segment, which might be a read error. The V call is TRBV30, the J call TRBJ1-2; 7 bases align to TRBD1. Germline assignment: CDR1 GTSNPN and CDR2 SVGIG (reference sequence). The CDR3 extends over 16 amino acids. CDR3 nucleotides: TGTGCCTGGAAACCGGGACAGACTCCGACTAGCTATGGCTGCACCTTC. Encoded protein: CAWKPGQTPTSYGCTF.

The V gene is TRBV19, the J gene TRBJ2-7; TRBD1 matches 8 bases. The junction had 6 bases not matched to a gene; V was cut back by 3 bases and J by 5 bases. The germline V gene has CDR1 LNHDA and CDR2 SQIVND (reference sequence). The CDR3 extends over 14 amino acids. The CDR3 nucleotides are TGTGCCAGTAGTATCCAGGGGGCGCAAAACGAGCAGTACTTC. Residues: CASSIQGAQNEQYF.

This chain uses TRBV9 with TRBJ2-2; no clear D gene. CDR1 SGDLS and CDR2 YYNGEE come from the germline V gene. CDR3 length: 14 amino acids. The V and J ends lost 4 bases and 1 base respectively, with 8 bases between them. As DNA, the CDR3 is TGTGCCAGCAGCCCCAGTGTGAACACCGGGGAGCTGTTTTTT. This sequence encodes CASSPSVNTGELFF.

The chain has TRBV18 and TRBJ2-1, with a possible D match to TRBD1 (5 bases). This CDR3 has 14 amino acids. Trimming cost V 0 bases and J 3 bases, with 6 bases left between them. From germline, CDR1 is KGHSH and CDR2 LQKENI. CDR3: CASSPPTGYNEQFF. The CDR3 DNA reads TGTGCCAGCTCACCACCCACAGGCTACAATGAGCAGTTCTTC.

This clone was observed once. The chain has TRBV10-3 and TRBJ2-4; TRBD2 aligns across 14 bases. J gave up 1 base and V 0 bases, and 5 bases lay outside the gene matches. Germline assignment: CDR1 ENHRY and CDR2 SYGVKD. The CDR3 covers 19 residues. In DNA form, the CDR3 reads TGTGCCATCAGTGAGTCCGGACTAGCGGGGGGCTGGGCCAAAAACATTCAGTACTTC. Residues: CAISESGLAGGWAKNIQYF.

This rearrangement joins TRBV6-1 to TRBJ2-7; D might be TRBD1 (5 bases). Germline V gene data show CDR1 as MNHNS and CDR2 as SASEGT. This CDR3 is built from 14 residues. Between the trimmed V and J ends, which lost 0 bases and 2 bases, there was a span of 8 bases. CDR3 sequence (DNA): TGTGCCAGCAGTGAAGCGGGGCCACCCTACGAGCAGTACTTC. Amino acid sequence: CASSEAGPPYEQYF.

The chain carries TRBV28 and TRBJ2-3; tentatively, D is TRBD2 (6 bases). From germline, CDR1 is MDHEN and CDR2 SYDVKM. The CDR3 has 16 residues. The V gene lost 7 bases and the J gene lost 2 bases, with 19 bases spanning the gap. This chain's CDR3 is CASTLLGTAVTDTQYF. The CDR3 DNA reads TGTGCCAGCACCCTACTGGGGACTGCCGTCACAGATACGCAGTATTTT.